This record looks at one TCR beta chain sequence and its context. What it binds is unknown. This specimen comes from a study of early T cells in non-severe SARS-CoV-2 infection. Study overall: Chains were unpaired, as sequencing was done on bulk RNA from unsorted whole blood.

The CDR3 spans 14 residues. Trimming at V came to 0 bases and at J to 5 bases, leaving 2 bases not matched to a gene. CDR1 and CDR2 from the germline V gene are SEHNR and FQNEAQ (reference sequence). Study-wide results and caveats: The matching step, a VDJdb search, favored anti-spike CD8 responses and missed private and CD4 specificities.

The TCR library protocol was used to attach unique molecular identifiers. These identifiers were attached to individual cDNA molecules. TCRdb ran MiXCR on the 5' RACE reads and lists one entry per CDR3 protein. Of around 80,000 distinct CDR3 sequences listed, over 9.5% are singletons. The chain recombines TRBV7-9 with TRBJ2-7; 9 nucleotides match TRBD2. Sequenced: whole blood. This clonotype was sampled from an adult who was a healthcare worker with PCR-confirmed SARS-CoV-2 infection or an uninfected control (not recorded which). The CDR3 nucleotides read TGTGCCAGCAGCTTAGCGGCTAGCGGGAACGAGCAGTACTTC. Translation gives CASSLAASGNEQYF.